This TCR beta chain originates from a study of blood T cell repertoires in COVID-19. Study context: Samples representing acute and convalescent COVID-19 were sourced from the United States, Italy and Spain. The cDNA or gDNA used as material had been derived from T cells, B-cell-depleted T cells, or PBMCs.

Per the germline V gene, CDR1 is SGHRS and CDR2 is YFSETQ. The CDR3 has 17 residues. The V segment lost 3 bases and the J segment 0 bases; nucleotides outside the gene matches: 8. Original processing methods: Amplifying reference gene primers gave estimates of nucleated cell counts. Only in-frame clones appear in the TCRdb table, and some are missing; sequencing was by immunoSEQ multiplex PCR. V and J calls and clone size are as listed in that table; D and trimming were resolved from the DNA. The table records fewer than 250,000 clones, 80% to 90% of them present only once. The V and J genes are TRBV5-1 and TRBJ2-3; 9 bases fit TRBD1. The sequence came from a man aged 50 to 59 with active or convalescent COVID-19. The source material was peripheral blood. CDR3 coding DNA: TGCGCCAGCAGCTCCCGACAGGGGGTGTGGAGCACAGATACGCAGTATTTT. Translating gives CASSSRQGVWSTDTQYF.